This TCR beta chain is drawn from a study of blood T cell repertoires in COVID-19. Only in-frame clones appear in the TCRdb table, and some are missing; sequencing was by immunoSEQ multiplex PCR. The table lists 52,000 or so clones, nearly 85% of them singletons. The CDR3 runs 13 residues. CDR1 is SNHLY and CDR2 is FYNNEI in the germline V gene. V was shortened by 6 bases and J by 3 bases, with 9 bases between the two germline ends. This TCR was recovered from a man aged 35 to 55 with acute or convalescent COVID-19. The rearrangement joins TRBV2 to TRBJ1-3, with D unclear. The sequencing sample was made of peripheral blood. CDR3 nucleotide sequence: TGTGCCAGCAGCGCGACATATGGAAACACCATATATTTT. Amino acid sequence: CASSATYGNTIYF.